The 31 T cell receptor beta chains below come from one sample, sequenced in a study of OX40 agonist ivuxolimab in advanced cancers. The repertoire was sequenced with immunoSEQ multiplex PCR; TCRdb's copy has only in-frame clones and lacks some. Altogether about 70,000 clones are present, 89% being singletons, with the ten largest covering 1% to 1.2%. Source: CD4+ or CD8+ T cells sorted from blood, taken in a trial of the OX40 agonist ivuxolimab. The source is an adult with an advanced solid tumor such as melanoma, head and neck, liver or kidney cancer.

The rearrangement links TRBV7-8 to TRBJ2-2, with TRBD1 matching over 8 bases. Germline V CDR1 and CDR2: SGHVS, FQNEAQ. The CDR3 is 16 amino acids. V was pared by 6 bases and J by 0 bases, with 6 bases of the junction left unmatched. CDR3 residues: CASSRRDRPNTGELFF. The CDR3 region has the DNA TGTGCCAGCAGTCGCCGGGACAGGCCGAACACCGGGGAGCTGTTTTTT.

The gene calls are TRBV5-6 and TRBJ2-3; maybe TRBD1 (6 bases). Trimming left V 0 bases short and J 5 bases short, with 10 bases between. Germline values: CDR1 SGHDT, CDR2 YYEEEE. The CDR3 loop spans 14 amino acids. Here the CDR3 DNA reads TGTGCCAGCAGCTTGGGGGGGCCATTAGATACGCAGTATTTT. Its protein product is CASSLGGPLDTQYF.

The chain joins TRBV4-2 to TRBJ2-3; unclear D gene. Between the trimmed V and J ends, which lost 2 bases and 4 bases, there was a span of 10 bases. CDR1 is LGHNA, CDR2 YNFKEQ, per germline. The CDR3 spans 14 residues. The CDR3 loop reads CASSQLELADTQYF. CDR3 sequence (DNA): TGTGCCAGCAGCCAACTTGAGCTGGCAGATACGCAGTATTTT.

The rearrangement links TRBV7-2 to TRBJ2-7, with 7 bases fitting TRBD1. Germline CDR1 reads SGHTA; CDR2 reads FQGNSA. The CDR3 is 17 amino acids. The V gene end was trimmed by 5 bases and the J gene end by 0 bases; junction bases not matched to a gene: 13. CDR3 in amino acids: CASSTVASGTASYEQYF. The CDR3 DNA sequence: TGTGCCAGCAGCACGGTCGCTTCCGGGACAGCCTCCTACGAGCAGTACTTC.

V is TRBV5-1 and J is TRBJ1-1, with TRBD1 as a possible D gene (6 bases). Trimming removed 1 base from V and 8 bases from J, with 12 bases in between. CDR3 length: 13 amino acids. Germline-derived CDR1 and CDR2 are SGHRS and YFSETQ. CDR3 protein: CASSLNQGREAFF. The CDR3 coding sequence is TGCGCCAGCAGCTTGAACCAGGGGCGGGAAGCTTTCTTT.

The rearrangement links TRBV7-6 to TRBJ1-4; the match to TRBD1 covers 9 bases. Germline CDR1 SGHVS, CDR2 FNYEAQ. V lost 5 bases, J lost 5 bases, and 3 bases stayed unmatched. The CDR3 is 14 amino acids. CDR3 coding DNA: TGTGCCAGCAGCCGGGGACAGGGAAATGAAAAACTGTTTTTT. This gives the protein CASSRGQGNEKLFF.

This rearrangement joins TRBV12-5 to TRBJ2-2; TRBD1 matches 7 bases. Germline V gene sequence: CDR1 LGHNT, CDR2 FRNRAP. Trimming cost V 7 bases and J 4 bases; bases outside gene matches: 21. The CDR3 sequence is 19 residues long. The CDR3 DNA reads as TGTGCTAGTGCCAACAGTCTGGCTGGGACAGCCAGGGGCACCGGGGAGCTGTTTTTT. This codes for CASANSLAGTARGTGELFF.

This chain connects TRBV5-1 to TRBJ2-7; maybe TRBD1 (5 bases). Per the germline V gene, CDR1 is SGHRS and CDR2 is YFSETQ. Trimming took 4 bases from V and 3 from J, leaving 11 bases between them. This CDR3 is built from 13 residues. CDR3 nucleotides: TGCGCCAGCAGCCCCCGCAGGGACTACGAGCAGTACTTC. Protein: CASSPRRDYEQYF. Looking up the rest from reference TRBV5-1 and TRBJ2-7 gives the full variable domain: KAGVTQTPRYLIKTRGQQVTLSCSPISGHRSVSWYQQTPGQGLQFLFEYFSETQRNKGNFPGRFSGRQFSNSRSEMNVSTLELGDSALYLCASSPRRDYEQYFGPGTRLTVT.

The gene calls are TRBV4-2 and TRBJ1-2; 8 nucleotides align to TRBD1. V trimming: 3 bases; J trimming: 7 bases; junction bases outside the gene matches: 10. CDR1 is LGHNA, CDR2 YNFKEQ, per germline. There are 15 residues in the CDR3. The CDR3 region has the DNA TGTGCCAGCAGCCAGGCTAAACAGGGGGTGGGTGGCTACACCTTC. Residues: CASSQAKQGVGGYTF.

The chain links TRBV11-2 to TRBJ2-3; 12 nucleotides match TRBD2. The germline gives CDR1 SGHAT, CDR2 FQNNGV. The CDR3 contains 16 residues. With 0 bases clipped from V and 5 bases from J, the junction kept 3 bases outside the gene matches. The CDR3 nucleotides are TGTGCCAGCAGCTTAGATAGGACTAGCGGGGTAGATACGCAGTATTTT. Translated: CASSLDRTSGVDTQYF.

The rearrangement uses TRBV7-2 and TRBJ1-5; D is unresolved. Looked up from germline, CDR1 is SGHTA and CDR2 is FQGNSA. V dropped 1 base and J dropped 4 bases, with 11 bases sitting between them. The CDR3 has 15 amino acids. The CDR3 here is CASSLGGSVNQPQHF. The CDR3 nucleotides read TGTGCCAGCAGCTTAGGTGGGTCAGTTAATCAGCCCCAGCATTTT.

This clone was counted a single time. This chain connects TRBV6-1 to TRBJ1-2, with 11 bases fitting TRBD1. Germline V lookup: CDR1 MNHNS, CDR2 SASEGT. The junction had 11 bases not matched to a gene; V was cut back by 0 bases and J by 8 bases. CDR3 length: 17 residues. CDR3 sequence (DNA): TGTGCCAGCAGTGAAGCGGTTGGGACAGGGGGTTCAAAGGGCTACACCTTC. Translation: CASSEAVGTGGSKGYTF.

The V gene is TRBV2, the J gene TRBJ1-4, with D hard to call. Germline V gene data show CDR1 as SNHLY and CDR2 as FYNNEI. V lost 5 bases to trimming and J lost 0 bases, with 7 bases between them. The CDR3 contains 14 residues. This chain's CDR3 is CASSRDATNEKLFF. The CDR3 DNA reads as TGTGCCAGCAGTAGAGATGCAACTAATGAAAAACTGTTTTTT.

The genes are TRBV19 and TRBJ2-3, with 8 bases matching TRBD2. From germline, CDR1 is LNHDA and CDR2 SQIVND (reference sequence). The trim removed 8 bases at V and 2 bases at J, leaving 6 bases unmatched. This CDR3 spans 14 amino acids. CDR3 loop: CASGSGRYTDTQYF. CDR3 sequence (DNA): TGTGCCAGTGGGAGCGGGAGATACACAGATACGCAGTATTTT.

This chain uses TRBV6-5 with TRBJ2-1; TRBD2 matches at 11 bases. Looked up from germline, CDR1 is MNHEY and CDR2 is SVGAGI. The CDR3 has 14 residues. With 5 bases clipped from V and 7 bases from J, the junction kept 4 bases outside the gene matches. The chain's CDR3 is CASSRLAGRNEQFF. CDR3 DNA: TGTGCCAGCAGTCGACTAGCGGGGAGGAATGAGCAGTTCTTC.

V is TRBV30 and J is TRBJ2-3; D gene unclear. Trimming left V 3 bases short and J 0 bases short, with 4 bases between. This CDR3 has 12 residues. Looked up from germline, CDR1 is GTSNPN and CDR2 is SVGIG (reference sequence). CDR3 loop: CAWSASTDTQYF. In DNA form, the CDR3 reads TGTGCCTGGAGCGCCAGCACAGATACGCAGTATTTT.

The J gene is TRBJ1-1, the V gene TRBV7-9, with D hard to call. V was trimmed by 3 bases and J by 1 base, leaving 9 bases between them. The CDR3 loop spans 14 amino acids. Germline V gene lookup returns CDR1 SEHNR and CDR2 FQNEAQ (reference sequence). The CDR3 DNA reads TGTGCCAGCAGCTTTTCTTCAGCGAACACTGAAGCTTTCTTT. Encoded protein: CASSFSSANTEAFF.

The chain joins TRBV5-1 to TRBJ1-4; 8 bases map to TRBD1. Trimming at V came to 3 bases and at J to 3 bases, leaving 7 bases not matched to a gene. Germline assignment: CDR1 SGHRS and CDR2 YFSETQ. This CDR3 is 16 amino acids long. CDR3 sequence (DNA): TGCGCCAGCAGCTCTGGACAGGGTCTATCTAATGAAAAACTGTTTTTT. Amino acid sequence: CASSSGQGLSNEKLFF.

The CDR3, as DNA: TGTGCCAGTAGTCCCGACAGGGGGAGGACCGGGGAGCTGTTTTTT. Translated, it gives CASSPDRGRTGELFF. The chain combines TRBV19 with TRBJ2-2; 9 nucleotides align to TRBD1. There are 15 residues in the CDR3. Per the germline V gene, CDR1 is LNHDA and CDR2 is SQIVND (reference sequence). The junction had 6 bases not matched to a gene; V was cut back by 5 bases and J by 5 bases.

The CDR3 is CASSFWTGNEQFF. The CDR3 DNA is TGTGCCAGCAGCTTCTGGACTGGCAATGAGCAGTTCTTC. The V and J genes are TRBV7-6 and TRBJ2-1; D possibly corresponds to TRBD2 (5 bases). The germline V gene has CDR1 SGHVS and CDR2 FNYEAQ. This CDR3 spans 13 amino acids. Between the trimmed V and J ends, which lost 3 bases and 6 bases, there was a span of 9 bases.

The CDR3: CASSLRGDRVNQPQHF. The CDR3 nucleotides are TGTGCCAGCAGCCTCCGAGGGGACAGGGTCAATCAGCCCCAGCATTTT. This chain joins TRBV2 and TRBJ1-5; 9 bases line up with TRBD1. After removal of 6 bases from V and 3 bases from J, the junction contained 9 bases not matched to a gene. CDR3 length equals 16 residues. Germline V lookup: CDR1 SNHLY, CDR2 FYNNEI.

The gene calls are TRBV7-2 and TRBJ1-2; perhaps TRBD1 as D (6 bases). Trimming cost V 2 bases and J 8 bases, with 9 bases left between them. The germline gives CDR1 SGHTA, CDR2 FQGNSA. CDR3 length: 12 residues. CDR3 loop: CASSLQGQGYTF. CDR3 nucleotides: TGTGCCAGCAGCTTACAGGGACAAGGCTACACCTTC.

The V and J genes are TRBV5-8 and TRBJ2-2, with D possibly called TRBD1 or TRBD2 (5 bases each). Between the trimmed V and J ends, which lost 4 bases and 0 bases, there was a span of 16 bases. This CDR3 is built from 17 residues. Germline-derived CDR1 and CDR2 are SGHTS and YDEGEE. This CDR3 reads CASSITGTAANTGELFF. The CDR3 region has the DNA TGTGCCAGCAGCATCACCGGGACCGCGGCGAACACCGGGGAGCTGTTTTTT. Full variable domain (remainder filled in from reference TRBV5-8 and TRBJ2-2): EAGVTQSPTHLIKTRGQQATLRCSPISGHTSVYWYQQALGLGLQFLLWYDEGEERNRGNFPPRFSGRQFPNYSSELNVNALELEDSALYLCASSITGTAANTGELFFGEGSRLTVL.

This chain uses TRBV4-1 with TRBJ2-2; D perhaps matches TRBD1 (5 bases). The CDR3 extends over 16 amino acids. Trimming cost V 0 bases and J 4 bases, with 12 bases left between them. CDR1 and CDR2 (germline): MGHRA, YSYEKL. CDR3: CASSQEMGRGTGELFF. DNA for the CDR3: TGCGCCAGCAGCCAAGAGATGGGGCGAGGCACCGGGGAGCTGTTTTTT.

The genes are TRBV2 and TRBJ1-2, with 7 bases aligning to TRBD1. Germline loops: CDR1 SNHLY, CDR2 FYNNEI. There are 13 residues in the CDR3. Losses at the gene ends were 5 bases for V and 7 bases for J; bases not matched to a gene: 7. The DNA for the CDR3 is TGTGCCAGCAGTTCCTACGACAGGGCTGGCTACACCTTC. Translation gives CASSSYDRAGYTF.

The chain has TRBV18 and TRBJ2-3; TRBD2 matches at 8 bases. There are 17 residues in the CDR3. V lost 2 bases and J lost 2; bases outside the gene matches: 9. Germline CDR1 reads KGHSH; CDR2 reads LQKENI. The CDR3 DNA sequence: TGTGCCAGCTCACCAAGTTTCCGGGGGGGTCCCACAGATACGCAGTATTTT. Translating it yields CASSPSFRGGPTDTQYF.

The J gene is TRBJ2-5, the V gene TRBV7-9; D unclear. Trimming cost V 1 base and J 2 bases, with 5 bases left between them. This CDR3 has 13 amino acids. CDR1 and CDR2 (germline): SEHNR, FQNEAQ (reference sequence). The CDR3 reads CASSLGSQETQYF. In nucleotides, the CDR3 is TGTGCCAGCAGCTTAGGTTCTCAAGAGACCCAGTACTTC.

The V call is TRBV29-1, the J call TRBJ2-3, with D maybe TRBD2 (5 bases). This CDR3 has 13 residues. The germline V gene encodes CDR1 SQVTM and CDR2 ANQGSEA. With 4 bases removed from V and 4 bases from J, the gap between germline ends came to 12 bases. CDR3 loop: CSVGAKRPDTQYF. CDR3 nucleotide sequence: TGCAGCGTTGGGGCCAAGCGGCCAGATACGCAGTATTTT.

The chain employs TRBV7-9 and TRBJ1-4, with TRBD1 identical over 8 bases. This CDR3 spans 16 amino acids. The germline V gene encodes CDR1 SEHNR and CDR2 FQNEAQ (reference sequence). J was trimmed by 8 bases and V by 3 bases; bases with no gene match: 11. The CDR3 here is CASSFRSGQGGEKLFF. The CDR3 coding sequence is TGTGCCAGCAGCTTTCGCTCCGGACAGGGCGGGGAAAAACTGTTTTTT.

The chain joins TRBV27 to TRBJ2-5; weak D call: TRBD2 (5 bases). Trimming left V 2 bases short and J 5 bases short, with 9 bases between. Germline loops: CDR1 MNHEY, CDR2 SMNVEV (reference sequence). CDR3 size: 13 residues. CDR3 sequence reads: CASSLVTGETQYF. In nucleotides, the CDR3 is TGTGCCAGCAGTTTAGTTACGGGGGAGACCCAGTACTTC.

This clone was detected a few times. This chain joins TRBV5-1 and TRBJ2-5, with TRBD2 identical over 9 bases. CDR1 is SGHRS, CDR2 YFSETQ, per germline. This CDR3 is built from 15 residues. V trimming: 0 bases; J trimming: 3 bases; junction bases outside the gene matches: 3. The CDR3 protein is CASSLVASGKETQYF. In DNA form, the CDR3 reads TGCGCCAGCAGCTTGGTGGCTAGCGGGAAAGAGACCCAGTACTTC.